A single sample is the source of the 11 T cell receptor beta chains below, sequenced in a study of human T cells and chemical hapten exposure. Time point reported: patch test 3, about 24 weeks after DPC sensitization. This sample's treatment: therapeutic diphenylcyclopropenone sensitization with weekly scalp DPC. A single record per CDR3 protein comes from TCRdb applying MiXCR to the RACE reads. Of around 130,000 distinct CDR3 sequences listed, approximately 10% are singletons. The starting material was whole blood, obtained in connection with sensitization to the hapten diphenylcyclopropenone (DPC). These receptors were collected from a woman between 45 and 60 years old with alopecia areata. Some clones in this sample may be carry-over from other donors' samples.

This clonotype was seen a handful of times. This rearrangement joins TRBV12-3 or TRBV12-4 to TRBJ2-2, with D unresolved. The length of the CDR3 is 16 residues. V gave up 3 bases and J gave up 0 bases, with 11 bases separating them. The CDR3 DNA is TGTGCCAGCAGTTTGATCGGGTCCGCGAACACCGGGGAGCTGTTTTTT. As protein: CASSLIGSANTGELFF.

This clonotype was picked up a small number of times. The CDR3 here is CASSQSGLGYEQYF. CDR3 coding DNA: TGTGCCAGCAGCCAATCCGGGCTCGGCTACGAGCAGTACTTC. The genes are TRBV28 and TRBJ2-7; no reliable D call. Trimming shortened V by 6 bases and J by 3 bases, and 15 bases separated the two germline ends. From germline, CDR1 is MDHEN and CDR2 SYDVKM. This CDR3 contains 14 residues.

V gene TRBV29-1 combines with J gene TRBJ2-6; D may be TRBD1 (6 bases). Germline V gene sequence: CDR1 SQVTM, CDR2 ANQGSEA. The CDR3 sequence is 14 residues long. The V end was cut by 4 bases, the J end by 3 bases, with 10 bases between. DNA for the CDR3: TGCAGCGTTGTACCAGGGGATGGGGCCAACGTCCTGACTTTC. As protein: CSVVPGDGANVLTF.

This clonotype was seen a few times. The V and J genes are TRBV15 and TRBJ1-6, with D unresolved. The CDR3 length is 12 residues. The germline V gene has CDR1 LNHNV and CDR2 YYDKDF (reference sequence). V lost 8 bases and J lost 6, with 8 bases in between. In nucleotides, the CDR3 is TGTGCCACCTCGTCGCCTAATTCACCCCTCCACTTT. This codes for CATSSPNSPLHF. Full variable domain (rest looked up from reference TRBV15 and TRBJ1-6): DAMVIQNPRYQVTQFGKPVTLSCSQTLNHNVMYWYQQKSSQAPKLLFHYYDKDFNNEADTPDNFQSRRPNTSFCFLDIRSPGLGDTAMYLCATSSPNSPLHFGNGTRLTVT.

This clonotype was seen only a few times. The chain recombines TRBV20-1 with TRBJ1-4; D gene unclear. Germline V gene lookup returns CDR1 DFQATT and CDR2 SNEGSKA (reference sequence). V lost 6 bases and J lost 3, with 14 bases in between. There are 14 residues in the CDR3. In nucleotides, the CDR3 is TGCAGTGCCCCTTCCCCAGGCCCTAATGAAAAACTGTTTTTT. It yields the protein CSAPSPGPNEKLFF.

The chain couples TRBV20-1 to TRBJ1-2; D gene uncertain. The CDR3 length is 11 residues. The V gene's germline CDR1 is DFQATT and CDR2 SNEGSKA (reference sequence). Trimming left V 5 bases short and J 4 bases short, with 8 bases between. The chain's CDR3 is CSAAVGYGYTF. Here the CDR3 DNA reads TGCAGTGCTGCGGTTGGCTATGGCTACACCTTC.

This clonotype was seen a few times. As DNA, the CDR3 is TGTGCCAGCAGTTCTGGGGGATATGGCTACGAGCAGTACTTC. Protein sequence: CASSSGGYGYEQYF. The chain uses TRBV25-1 and TRBJ2-7, with D perhaps matching TRBD1 or TRBD2 (5 bases each). Per the germline V gene, CDR1 is MGHDK and CDR2 is SYGVNS. Trimming stripped 5 bases from V and 3 bases from J, with 14 bases between. This CDR3 is built from 14 residues.

Notes on this clonotype: A much more abundant neighbour one base away suggests this may be a read error. The chain uses TRBV19 and TRBJ2-1; no definite D call. Per the germline V gene, CDR1 is LNHDA and CDR2 is SQIVND (reference sequence). The CDR3 spans 14 residues. The CDR3 sequence is CASSKTASYNKQFF. The CDR3 DNA reads TGTGCCAGTAGTAAAACAGCGTCCTACAATAAGCAGTTCTTC.

This chain uses TRBV6-1 with TRBJ2-5, with 12 bases identical to TRBD1. The CDR3 covers 16 residues. Trimming removed 6 bases from V and 7 bases from J; junction bases left unmatched: 12. Germline V lookup: CDR1 MNHNS, CDR2 SASEGT. The CDR3 protein is CASRVEGQGAGGTQYF. In nucleotides, the CDR3 is TGTGCCAGCAGGGTAGAGGGACAGGGGGCCGGCGGGACCCAGTACTTC.

For this clonotype: At one end the junction does not follow the germline gene, possibly because of a read error. The chain combines TRBV7-8 with TRBJ2-3; 7 nucleotides match TRBD1. Per germline, CDR1 SGHVS and CDR2 FQNEAQ. CDR3 length equals 12 residues. The chain's CDR3 is CASSLGTDTRYF. DNA for the CDR3: TGTGCCAGCAGCTTGGGGACAGATACGCGGTATTTT.

In its sample, this clonotype was seen a few times. The CDR3 here is CSAEAGTYEQYF. CDR3 DNA: TGCAGTGCTGAGGCAGGAACCTACGAGCAGTACTTC. The chain uses TRBV20-1 and TRBJ2-7; D gene unclear. V dropped 5 bases and J dropped 2 bases, with 10 bases sitting between them. The germline gives CDR1 DFQATT, CDR2 SNEGSKA (reference sequence). The CDR3 consists of 12 residues.